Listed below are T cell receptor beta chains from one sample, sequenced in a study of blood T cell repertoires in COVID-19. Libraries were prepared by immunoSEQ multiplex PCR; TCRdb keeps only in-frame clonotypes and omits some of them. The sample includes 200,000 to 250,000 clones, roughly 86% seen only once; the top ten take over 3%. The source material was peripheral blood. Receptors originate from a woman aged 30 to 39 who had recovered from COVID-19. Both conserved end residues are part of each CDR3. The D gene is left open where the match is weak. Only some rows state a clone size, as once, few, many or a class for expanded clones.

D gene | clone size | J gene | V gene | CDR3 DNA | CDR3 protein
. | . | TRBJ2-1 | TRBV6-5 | TGTGCCAGCAGTTACTTGTCCTCCCTGGAGGAGCAGTTCTTC | CASSYLSSLEEQFF
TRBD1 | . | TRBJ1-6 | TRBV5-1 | TGCGCCAGCAGCACCGCCCCGGGACAGGGAAATTCACCCCTCCACTTT | CASSTAPGQGNSPLHF
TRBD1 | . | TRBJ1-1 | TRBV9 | TGTGCCAGCAGCGCAGGGGGCAGAGGGTTCCCACAAGCTTTCTTT | CASSAGGRGFPQAFF
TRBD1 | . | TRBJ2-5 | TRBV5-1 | TGCGCCAGCAGCGAGGGGGCCCAAGAGACCCAGTACTTC | CASSEGAQETQYF
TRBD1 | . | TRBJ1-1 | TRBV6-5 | TGTGCCAGCAGACAGGGGTCCCTCATGAACACTGAAGCTTTCTTT | CASRQGSLMNTEAFF
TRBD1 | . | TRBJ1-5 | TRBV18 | TGTGCCAGCTCACCCAGGACAGGGGACAATCAGCCCCAGCATTTT | CASSPRTGDNQPQHF
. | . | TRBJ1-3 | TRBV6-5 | TGTGCCAGCAGCCTTTCTGGAAACACCATATATTTT | CASSLSGNTIYF
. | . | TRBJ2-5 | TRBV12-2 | TGTGCAAGTCGCTTAGCGCCTGGCAAGTACCAAGAGACCCAGTACTTC | CASRLAPGKYQETQYF
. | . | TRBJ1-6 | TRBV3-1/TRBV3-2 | TGTGCCAGCAGGCCGGGGAATTCACCCCTCCACTTT | CASRPGNSPLHF
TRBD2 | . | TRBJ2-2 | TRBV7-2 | TGTGCCAGCAGCCTATATGGGCCCGGGACTAGCAGGGCCGGGGAGCTGTTTTTT | CASSLYGPGTSRAGELFF
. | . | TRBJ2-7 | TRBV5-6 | TGTGCCAGCAGCTTTCTCAGGGCCTTACCCGGCGGGCAGTACTTC | CASSFLRALPGGQYF
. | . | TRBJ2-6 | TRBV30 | TGTGCCTGGAGTGGGCAGGTCTCTGGGGCCAACGTCCTGACTTTC | CAWSGQVSGANVLTF
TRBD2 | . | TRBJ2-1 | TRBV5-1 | TGCGCCAGCTCCTCGGGACTAGTCGACAATGAGCAGTTCTTC | CASSSGLVDNEQFF
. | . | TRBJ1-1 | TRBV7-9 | TGTGCCAGCAGTCCGGCGGAGGGCCCGGCTAACACTGAAGCTTTCTTT | CASSPAEGPANTEAFF
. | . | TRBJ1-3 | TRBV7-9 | TGTGCCAGCAGCCCAATAGCTACTGGAAACACCATATATTTT | CASSPIATGNTIYF
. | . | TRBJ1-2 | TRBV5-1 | TGCGCCAGCATAGAGGAGGGCAGCAACTATGGCTACACCTTC | CASIEEGSNYGYTF
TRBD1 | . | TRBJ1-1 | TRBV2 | TGTGCCAGCAGAGTGACAGGGAGCGGAGCTTTCTTT | CASRVTGSGAFF
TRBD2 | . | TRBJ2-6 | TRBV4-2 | TGTGCCAGCAGCCTTTTGGCTAGCGGGGGCTCTGGGGCCAACGTCCTGACTTTC | CASSLLASGGSGANVLTF
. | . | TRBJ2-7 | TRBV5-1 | TGCGCCAGCAGCTTGGGTGACAGTTGGACCTCCTACGAGCAGTACTTC | CASSLGDSWTSYEQYF
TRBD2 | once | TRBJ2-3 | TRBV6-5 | TGTGCCAGCACCCCTCCGGGACTAGCAAATACGCAGTATTTT | CASTPPGLANTQYF
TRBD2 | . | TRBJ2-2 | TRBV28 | TGTGCCAGCAGTCGCCCCGAAGGACTAGCGGGTATCACCGGGGAGCTGTTTTTT | CASSRPEGLAGITGELFF
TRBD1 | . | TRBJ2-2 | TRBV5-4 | TGTGCCAGCAGCTTGGCCGGGGACAGGGGGCTGGTCGGGGAGCTGTTTTTT | CASSLAGDRGLVGELFF
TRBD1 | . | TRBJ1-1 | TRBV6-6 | TGTGCCAGCAGGTCGGACAGGACTGAAGCTTTCTTT | CASRSDRTEAFF
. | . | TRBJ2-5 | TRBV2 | TGTGCCAGCATTTATGGGGGGAAAGGTCAAGAGACCCAGTACTTC | CASIYGGKGQETQYF
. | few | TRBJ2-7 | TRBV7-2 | TGTGCCAGCAGCTTAACTGGTTACCTAGCCTACGAGCAGTACTTC | CASSLTGYLAYEQYF
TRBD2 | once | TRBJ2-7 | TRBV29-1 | TGCAGCGTTGCCCTAGCGGCGCACTACGAGCAGTACTTC | CSVALAAHYEQYF
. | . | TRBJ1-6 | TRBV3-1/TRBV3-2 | TGTGCCAGCACTTACCAGGCTGGTTCACCCCTCCACTTT | CASTYQAGSPLHF
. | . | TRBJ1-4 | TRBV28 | TGTGCCAGCACGGGGGTTAATGAAAAACTGTTTTTT | CASTGVNEKLFF
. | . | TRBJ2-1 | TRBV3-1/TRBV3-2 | TGTGCCAGCAGCCAAGATGTCCAGGGGTACAATGAGCAGTTCTTC | CASSQDVQGYNEQFF
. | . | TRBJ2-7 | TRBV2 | TGTGCCAGCCAGACTTTTGGGGGGACCTCCTACGAGCAGTACTTC | CASQTFGGTSYEQYF
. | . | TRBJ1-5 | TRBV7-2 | TGTGCCAGCAGCTTGGATGGCTCAGGCGCCAATCAGCCCCAGCATTTT | CASSLDGSGANQPQHF
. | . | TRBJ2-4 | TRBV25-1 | TGTGCCAGCAGTCAGGAGGGGACCAAAAACATTCAGTACTTC | CASSQEGTKNIQYF
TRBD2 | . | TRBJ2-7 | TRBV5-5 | TGTGCCAGCAGCTTTGGCGGGGGGCCGGGCTCCTACGAGCAGTACTTC | CASSFGGGPGSYEQYF
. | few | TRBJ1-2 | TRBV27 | TGTGCCAGCAGTTTAGTGGGAGCTAACTATGGCTACACCTTC | CASSLVGANYGYTF
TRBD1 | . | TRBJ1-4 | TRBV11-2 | TGTGCCAGCAGCAAGACAGGGGGCGAAGAAAAACTGTTTTTT | CASSKTGGEEKLFF
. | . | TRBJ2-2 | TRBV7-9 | TGTGCCAGCAGCTTAGCGATGGGCATGGGGCTGTTTTTT | CASSLAMGMGLFF
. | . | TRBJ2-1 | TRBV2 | TGTGCCAGCAGGGACAGCGGGGCCTCCTACAATGAGCAGTTCTTC | CASRDSGASYNEQFF
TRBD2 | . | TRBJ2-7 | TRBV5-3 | TGTGCCAGAAGCTTGGAACGGCGCGGGGGGGTAACTGGAGAGCAGTACTTC | CARSLERRGGVTGEQYF
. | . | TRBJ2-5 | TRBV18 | TGTGCCAGCTCCTCGAAGAGGAGGGGTGGAGAGACCCAGTACTTC | CASSSKRRGGETQYF
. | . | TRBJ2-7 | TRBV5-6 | TGTGCCAGCAGCCTAGGTAGGGGGAATAATCCCTACGAGCAGTACTTC | CASSLGRGNNPYEQYF
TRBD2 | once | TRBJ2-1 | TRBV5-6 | TGTGCCAGCAGCCACGCCGCTAGCGGACACAATGAGCAGTTCTTC | CASSHAASGHNEQFF
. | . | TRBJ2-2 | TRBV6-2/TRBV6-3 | TGTGCCAGCAGCACTAGGGACTTCGGGGAGATCAGCCCTCGTCCAACCGGGGAGCTGTTTTTT | CASSTRDFGEISPRPTGELFF
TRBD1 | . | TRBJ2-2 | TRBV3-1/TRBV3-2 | TGTGCCAGCCGGGACAGATCGAACACCGGGGAGCTGTTTTTT | CASRDRSNTGELFF
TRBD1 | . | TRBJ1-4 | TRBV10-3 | TGTGCCATCAGTGTCAGACAGGGCGAAAAACTGTTTTTT | CAISVRQGEKLFF
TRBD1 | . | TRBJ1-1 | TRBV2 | TGTGCCAGCAGTGAAAGGGACAGCAATCAAGCTTTCTTT | CASSERDSNQAFF
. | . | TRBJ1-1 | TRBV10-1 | TGCGCCAGCAGTGAGAATACAGGCATGAACACTGAAGCTTTCTTT | CASSENTGMNTEAFF
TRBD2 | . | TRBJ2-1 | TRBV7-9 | TGTGCCAGCAGCCCGTTCGGACTAGCGGGGGGGCTAACCTACAATGAGCAGTTCTTC | CASSPFGLAGGLTYNEQFF
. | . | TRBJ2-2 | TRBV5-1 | TGCGCCAGCAGCTCGGGACATTCCACCACCGGGGAGCTGTTTTTT | CASSSGHSTTGELFF
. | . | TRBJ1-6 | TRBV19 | TGTGCCAGTAGTAGGCACAGGGATAATTCACCCCTCCACTTT | CASSRHRDNSPLHF
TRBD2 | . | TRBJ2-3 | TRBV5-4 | TGTGCCAGCACCCCCGGGACTAGCGGCACAGATACGCAGTATTTT | CASTPGTSGTDTQYF
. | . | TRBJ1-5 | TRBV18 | TGTGCCAGCTCACCGGACAGAAATCAGCCCCAGCATTTT | CASSPDRNQPQHF
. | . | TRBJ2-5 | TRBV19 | TGTGCCAGTAGTACCCCCAGGGACATGGAGACCCAGTACTTC | CASSTPRDMETQYF
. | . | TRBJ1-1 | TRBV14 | TGTGCCAGCAGCCAAGTTCCTACCCAGGGTTTTGGAGCTTTCTTT | CASSQVPTQGFGAFF
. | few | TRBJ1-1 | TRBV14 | TGTGCCAGCAGCCAAGGAAAGACATATCACAATGAAGCTTTCTTT | CASSQGKTYHNEAFF
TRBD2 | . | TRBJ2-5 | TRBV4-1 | TGCGCCAGCAGCCAAGATGCCGGCGGGGGTGAGACCCAGTACTTC | CASSQDAGGGETQYF
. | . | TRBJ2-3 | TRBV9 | TGTGCCAGCAGCGTAGCTTGGGGGCTAGGGGGAGATACGCAGTATTTT | CASSVAWGLGGDTQYF
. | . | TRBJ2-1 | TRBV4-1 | TGCGCCAGCAGCCAAGATATAGGGGTCAATGAGCAGTTCTTC | CASSQDIGVNEQFF
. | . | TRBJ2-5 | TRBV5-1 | TGCGCCAGCAGCTTGTGGGGGGGCGCCGCGGCGACACAAGAGACCCAGTACTTC | CASSLWGGAAATQETQYF
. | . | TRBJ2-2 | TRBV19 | TGTGCCAGTAGTATAGGGATGGCCCAGGTCGGGGAGCTGTTTTTT | CASSIGMAQVGELFF